The clone carrying this T cell receptor (beta chain) was seen a few times. The source of the sample is a study of T cells in Graves' hyperthyroidism and ophthalmopathy. Regions amplified from RNA transcripts were the TCR beta CDR3 regions. HTBI primers were employed in a first-round RT-PCR of the TCR CDR3. In TCRdb, the multiplex PCR reads were re-called with MiXCR into one record per CDR3 protein. The sample shows some 600,000 distinct CDR3 sequences, under 60% of them seen only once. The CDR3 has 13 residues. From germline, CDR1 is MGHDK and CDR2 SYGVNS. Trimming took 8 bases from V and 6 from J, leaving 16 bases between them.

The source is a woman between 18 and 29 years old with Graves' hyperthyroidism. Sequencing was done on a sample of peripheral blood or thyroid tissue (not recorded which). The V gene is TRBV25-1, the J gene TRBJ1-2; D gene unclear. In DNA, the CDR3 is TGTGCCAGCTCACCCGACGGAATGGATGGCTACACCTTC. It encodes CASSPDGMDGYTF.